This T cell receptor (beta chain) was recorded in a study of Ad26.COV2.S vaccination and SARS-CoV-2 variants. Study summary: Doses of Ad26.COV2.S were injected into muscle once or twice, 56 days apart. Overall study results and limits: Spike-specific CD8+ and CD4+ T cell responses reportedly showed substantial breadth after vaccination.

The length of the CDR3 is 14 residues. The V end was cut by 3 bases, the J end by 0 bases, with 9 bases between. Looked up from germline, CDR1 is DFQATT and CDR2 is SNEGSKA (reference sequence). The protocol was immunoSEQ multiplex PCR, while the TCRdb copy is restricted to in-frame clones and leaves out a portion. The sample includes about 400,000 clones, 80% to 95% of them seen just once. On this clone itself: Its target is unknown.

Treatment meaning: about 20 received Ad26.COV2.S at low or high dose, single or two shots; five or six received placebo; per-sample allocation not given. The study sampled participants on day 63 after the first vaccine or placebo injection. The individual, an adult aged 18-55 years, was a donor in Boston. The chain employs TRBV20-1 and TRBJ1-3, with D perhaps matching TRBD1 (5 bases). The source is a person aged 18-60 years who received the Ad26.COV2.S COVID-19 vaccine or a placebo. The sample was peripheral blood, taken in a trial of Ad26.COV2.S vaccine versus placebo. The CDR3 DNA is TGCAGTGCTAGTGGGACGAGCTCTGGAAACACCATATATTTT. Its protein is CSASGTSSGNTIYF.